This T cell receptor beta chain was captured by sequencing in a study of cytomegalovirus exposure and HLA in healthy donors. Study-level information: It was reported in a later analysis that the 90 to 150 validation repertoires used the same platform as the roughly 700 first-cohort repertoires. General observations from the study: The study recorded more than 150 TCR beta chains that were cytomegalovirus-associated. One later analysis, an examination of the 100 to 150 validation repertoires, found that first-cohort TCR clusters tended to co-occur in them. In vitro data verified a few CMV-associated chains as specific for CMV antigens.

Notes on this clone: Antigen specificity is unknown.

Sequencing was performed with immunoSEQ multiplex PCR; in TCRdb, only in-frame clones are kept and a portion is missing. Among 150,000 to 200,000 clones listed, around 83% were seen once. The ends lost 3 bases at V and 4 bases at J; junction bases unmatched: 8. CDR3 length equals 16 residues. Germline CDR1 SGHTA, CDR2 FQGNSA. What was sequenced was PBMCs. V usage is TRBV7-2 and J usage is TRBJ2-3; 9 nucleotides align to TRBD2. This TCR was recovered from a woman aged 30 to 39 in good health and CMV-seropositive. CDR3 DNA sequence: TGTGCCAGCAGCTTGGTAGCGGGAGCCGTGGCAGATACGCAGTATTTT. Translation: CASSLVAGAVADTQYF.